This TCR beta chain derives from a study of blood T cells in healthy people across ages. Findings and limits, study-wide: More naive CD4+ cells and higher diversity marked long-lived donors relative to aged donors.

Per sample, a minimum of 6 million PBMCs were isolated. Per individual sample, total RNA of at least 5.5 micrograms was extracted. About this clonotype: What it recognizes is unknown.

The second PCR ran about 6 to 11 cycles with a sample-barcoded 5' primer and J-beta primers. TCRdb independently ran MiXCR on the 5' RACE reads; one entry per CDR3 protein. This table holds 1.5 million to 2 million distinct CDR3 sequences, just under 50% found once. The sample was blood. The TCR sequence derives from a woman aged 35 to 49 in good health.

CDR3 region: CSVEGGTGSTQYF. As DNA, the CDR3 is TGCAGCGTTGAAGGGGGGACAGGGAGCACGCAGTATTTT. The rearrangement links TRBV29-1 to TRBJ2-3, with 9 bases identical to TRBD1. Germline loops: CDR1 SQVTM, CDR2 ANQGSEA. CDR3 length: 13 amino acids. V dropped 1 base and J dropped 9; count of bases not matched to a gene: 5.